This paragraph reports one T cell receptor beta chain. The antigen remains undetermined. Isolated RNA was reverse transcribed in full, so expressed TCRB transcripts were sequenced. TCRdb's copy holds only in-frame clones and misses some; the assay was immunoSEQ multiplex PCR. The table has 450,000 to 600,000 clones, 30% seen once. This specimen belongs to a study of beta chain features in type 1 diabetes. Broader study findings: Patients' naive, central memory and regulatory TCRB repertoires appeared more alike than those of healthy donors. Shorter TCRB CDR3s, moderately but significantly so, marked every one of the four CD4+ subsets in Type 1 diabetes patients. High-TCR-expressing cells could be over-represented by cDNA sequencing.

Via the markers CD45RO/CCR7/CD25/CD127/CD95/CD27, stem cell-like memory, regulatory, central memory and naive CD4+ cells were sorted. CDR1 and CDR2 from the germline V gene are DFQATT and SNEGSKA (reference sequence). The CDR3 sequence is 11 residues long. The V end was cut by 6 bases, the J end by 8 bases, with 11 bases between. The chain combines TRBV20-1 with TRBJ2-1, with D unclear. This clonotype originated in a man aged 18 to 30 in good health. The sequencing sample was made of naive CD4+ T cells from blood. This chain's CDR3 is CSAPRRYEQFF. In nucleotides, the CDR3 is TGCAGTGCCCCGCGGAGATATGAGCAGTTCTTC.